Listed here are 29 T cell receptor beta chains from one sample, sequenced in a study of blood T cells in healthy people across ages. Combining a sample-barcoded 5' primer with a J-beta primer mix, a second PCR ran for roughly 7 to 12 cycles. TCRdb fed the 5' RACE reads into MiXCR, producing one record per CDR3 protein. The sample lists hundreds of thousands of distinct CDR3 sequences, 45% to 50% occurring once. Sequenced input: blood. The receptors were gathered from a woman in her sixties in good health.

The chain carries TRBV12-3 or TRBV12-4 and TRBJ1-1; the D is unclear. The V end lost 6 bases, the J end lost 5 bases, and 7 bases lay between the germline ends. CDR3 length equals 11 residues. CDR3 bases: TGTGCCAGCAGCCGCAGTACTGAAGCTTTCTTT. As protein: CASSRSTEAFF.

The chain combines TRBV29-1 with TRBJ2-1; D might be TRBD1 or TRBD2, each matching 7 bases. CDR1 and CDR2 from the germline V gene are SQVTM and ANQGSEA. The CDR3 totals 15 residues. Trimming shortened V by 6 bases and J by 13 bases, and 28 bases separated the two germline ends. CDR3 coding DNA: TGCAGCGTCATCAGGGGGGGAATGAGATTGGGGACCCAGTTCTTC. Protein: CSVIRGGMRLGTQFF.

This sequence joins TRBV6-6 and TRBJ1-2; 8 positions agree with TRBD1. The CDR3 is made up of 17 amino acids. Germline CDR1 and CDR2: MNHNY and SVGAGI (reference sequence). Trimming at V came to 3 bases and at J to 2 bases, leaving 11 bases not matched to a gene. The CDR3 is CASSYSRTGKKNYGYTF. The CDR3 DNA reads as TGTGCCAGCAGTTATTCACGGACAGGGAAGAAGAACTATGGCTACACCTTC.

This clonotype has only a few counts. The V call is TRBV7-2, the J call TRBJ1-2, with D tentatively TRBD1 (5 bases). CDR1 is SGHTA, CDR2 FQGNSA, per germline. The CDR3 has 12 residues. Trimming took 6 bases from V and 7 from J, leaving 12 bases between them. CDR3 in amino acids: CASSPDSPGYTF. The CDR3 region has the DNA TGTGCCAGCAGTCCTGACAGTCCTGGCTACACCTTC.

At least ten counts were recorded for this clonotype. This chain's CDR3 is CASSLSVDEQYF. In DNA form, the CDR3 reads TGTGCCAGCAGCTTATCGGTCGACGAGCAGTACTTC. The V call is TRBV7-9, the J call TRBJ2-7; D uncertain. The CDR3 contains 12 residues. V was pared by 2 bases and J by 5 bases, with 7 bases between. CDR1 and CDR2 (germline): SEHNR, FQNEAQ (reference sequence).

The V call is TRBV30, the J call TRBJ1-5; a weak D match, TRBD1 (5 bases). From germline, CDR1 is GTSNPN and CDR2 SVGIG (reference sequence). V was trimmed by 3 bases and J by 4 bases, leaving 10 bases between them. The CDR3 length is 13 residues. The CDR3 bases are TGTGCCTGGAGCGGGGGGAGAAATCAGCCCCAGCATTTT. Translation gives CAWSGGRNQPQHF.

This CDR3 is CASSPPSRVETQFF. The CDR3 region has the DNA TGTGCCAGCTCACCACCGAGTCGTGTTGAGACCCAGTTCTTC. The chain links TRBV18 to TRBJ2-1; D ambiguous. The CDR3 contains 14 residues. Looked up from germline, CDR1 is KGHSH and CDR2 is LQKENI. The V and J ends lost 0 bases and 13 bases respectively, with 16 bases between them.

The rearrangement joins TRBV4-3 to TRBJ2-2; D unclear. The CDR3 has 16 residues. Germline lookup yields CDR1 LGHNA and CDR2 YSLEER. The V gene lost 0 bases and the J gene lost 1 base, with 9 bases spanning the gap. The CDR3, as DNA: TGCGCCAGCAGCCAAGATTGGCTTTTGAACACCGGGGAGCTGTTTTTT. It codes for CASSQDWLLNTGELFF.

Comment on this clonotype: An end of the junction does not agree with germline; a read error may underlie this. V is TRBV10-3 and J is TRBJ2-6, with D perhaps matching TRBD1 or TRBD2 (6 bases each). This CDR3 has 14 amino acids. Germline V lookup: CDR1 ENHRY, CDR2 SYGVKD. CDR3 sequence: CAIRGGQGADVLTF. The CDR3 region has the DNA TGTGCCATCAGGGGGGGCCAAGGGGCCGACGTCCTGACTTTC.

The CDR3 DNA is TGTGCCATCAGCGGACTAGCGGGAGTTGGCCATGAGCAGTTCTTC. Protein sequence: CAISGLAGVGHEQFF. The chain links TRBV10-3 to TRBJ2-1, with 13 bases lining up with TRBD2. V shed 6 bases and J 8 bases; nucleotides not matched to a gene: 7. This CDR3 is built from 15 residues. Germline V gene data show CDR1 as ENHRY and CDR2 as SYGVKD.

This clonotype has a handful of counts. This chain joins TRBV20-1 and TRBJ2-7; TRBD2 aligns across 7 bases. V dropped 1 base and J dropped 3; count of bases not matched to a gene: 9. Germline-derived CDR1 and CDR2 are DFQATT and SNEGSKA (reference sequence). There are 15 residues in the CDR3. The chain's CDR3 is CSARAGIAGFYEQYF. The CDR3 bases are TGCAGTGCTAGAGCAGGAATAGCGGGCTTCTACGAGCAGTACTTC.

The genes are TRBV4-3 and TRBJ2-7, with 7 bases aligning to TRBD2. V lost 0 bases to trimming and J lost 8 bases; unmatched junction nucleotides: 10. The CDR3 consists of 15 residues. Germline CDR1 and CDR2: LGHNA and YSLEER. The CDR3 spells CASSQDLSGGPQQYF. The CDR3 DNA follows: TGCGCCAGCAGCCAAGATTTGTCGGGAGGACCCCAGCAGTACTTC.

This clonotype occurred a few times. The chain carries TRBV29-1 and TRBJ2-4; weak D call: TRBD1 (6 bases). V was clipped by 6 bases and J by 8 bases, with 17 bases between them. Germline assignment: CDR1 SQVTM and CDR2 ANQGSEA. This CDR3 contains 13 residues. The CDR3, as DNA: TGCAGCGTCCAAAGGACAGATCTTTACATTCAGTACTTC. It is translated as CSVQRTDLYIQYF.

The rearrangement links TRBV7-9 to TRBJ2-3; 9 bases are shared with TRBD1. Unmatched junction bases numbered 8, after V lost 5 bases and J lost 2 bases. Germline lookup yields CDR1 SEHNR and CDR2 FQNEAQ (reference sequence). The length of the CDR3 is 16 residues. The CDR3 protein is CASSPSRDRVTDTQYF. In DNA form, the CDR3 reads TGTGCCAGCAGCCCTAGCCGGGACAGGGTCACAGATACGCAGTATTTT.

The chain links TRBV6-2 or TRBV6-3 to TRBJ1-5; unclear D gene. The CDR3 sequence is 14 residues long. Looked up from germline, CDR1 is MNHEY and CDR2 is SVGEGT. The ends were cut back, 0 bases at V and 7 bases at J, with 10 bases in the middle. Written as DNA, the CDR3 is TGTGCCAGCAGTTACTCACTGGATGGCCAGCCCCAGCATTTT. It yields the protein CASSYSLDGQPQHF.

The gene calls are TRBV4-2 and TRBJ2-7; 8 positions match TRBD1. This CDR3 has 15 amino acids. V shed 8 bases, J shed 2 bases, and the junction held 11 bases outside the gene matches. Germline CDR1 LGHNA, CDR2 YNFKEQ. The CDR3 bases are TGTGCCAGCTCAACAGGACAGGGCCTCCCCTACGAGCAGTACTTC. Translated, it gives CASSTGQGLPYEQYF.

In DNA, the CDR3 is TGTGCCAGCAGGAGACTGGACGGGTATAATTCACCCCTCCACTTT. This codes for CASRRLDGYNSPLHF. The chain recombines TRBV2 with TRBJ1-6; no clear D. The CDR3 covers 15 residues. Germline V lookup: CDR1 SNHLY, CDR2 FYNNEI. V lost 6 bases and J 4 bases, leaving 13 bases between the germline ends.

V gene TRBV28 combines with J gene TRBJ2-7; 9 nucleotides align to TRBD1. J gave up 3 bases and V 4 bases, and 4 bases lay outside the gene matches. Per the germline V gene, CDR1 is MDHEN and CDR2 is SYDVKM. The CDR3 runs 14 residues. DNA of the CDR3: TGTGCCAGCAGTTCGACAGGGGGTAACTACGAGCAGTACTTC. Its protein product is CASSSTGGNYEQYF.

This chain connects TRBV20-1 to TRBJ1-5; no clear D gene. V was pared by 2 bases and J by 7 bases, with 9 bases between. Germline CDR1 reads DFQATT; CDR2 reads SNEGSKA (reference sequence). The length of the CDR3 is 12 residues. CDR3 coding DNA: TGCAGTGCTAGACGAGGAAGGCAGCCCCAGCATTTT. Protein sequence: CSARRGRQPQHF.

The CDR3 loop is CASSSGTDVPFF. CDR3 coding DNA: TGTGCCAGCAGCTCCGGGACCGACGTACCGTTTTTT. The chain recombines TRBV5-6 with TRBJ1-4; the D gene is possibly TRBD1 (5 bases). Germline CDR1 is SGHDT and CDR2 is YYEEEE. Between the trimmed V and J ends, which lost 3 bases and 16 bases, there was a span of 16 bases. This CDR3 is built from 12 residues.

On this clonotype: One base away lies a much larger clone, so this may be a sequencing read error. This sequence joins TRBV12-3 or TRBV12-4 and TRBJ2-3; D is uncertain. This CDR3 has 14 residues. V was shortened by 7 bases and J by 4 bases, with 15 bases between the two germline ends. The CDR3 nucleotides are TGTGCCAGCACCCGACTTGCCCGGGCAGATACGCAGTATTTT. It translates to CASTRLARADTQYF.

A remark on this clonotype: One end of the junction is discordant with germline, which a read error may explain. CDR3 in amino acids: CASSLRDGTEAFF. CDR3 bases: TGTGCTAGCAGCTTGAGAGATGGGACTGAAGCTTTCTTT. The chain uses TRBV7-7 and TRBJ1-1; the D is unclear. Germline values: CDR1 SSHAT, CDR2 FNYEAQ (reference sequence). CDR3 length: 13 residues.

This clonotype was seen a handful of times. This chain connects TRBV10-3 to TRBJ1-2; D is perhaps TRBD1 (5 bases). V lost 11 bases and J 6 bases, leaving 19 bases between the germline ends. The CDR3 runs 13 residues. Germline CDR1 reads ENHRY; CDR2 reads SYGVKD. The CDR3 nucleotides are TGTGCCTCCAAATCGTCGGACACGGATGGCTACACCTTC. Protein sequence: CASKSSDTDGYTF.

The rearrangement links TRBV28 to TRBJ1-1, with 7 bases identical to TRBD1. This CDR3 has 12 residues. J was trimmed by 8 bases and V by 8 bases; bases with no gene match: 8. Germline V gene data show CDR1 as MDHEN and CDR2 as SYDVKM. The CDR3, as DNA: TGTGCCAGCCAACGGGGACAGTCCGAAGCTTTCTTT. Residues: CASQRGQSEAFF.

In DNA, the CDR3 is TGTGCCAGCAGCTCCGAAGGCCAGGAGGGCACAGATACGCAGTATTTT. As protein: CASSSEGQEGTDTQYF. The chain carries TRBV7-2 and TRBJ2-3; D is possibly TRBD2 (5 bases). The CDR3 is 16 amino acids. Germline CDR1 and CDR2: SGHTA and FQGNSA. V was pared by 4 bases and J by 1 base, with 15 bases between.

The rearrangement uses TRBV6-5 and TRBJ1-2; D not certain. The CDR3 is 14 residues long. The germline V and J ends were trimmed by 5 bases and 4 bases, with 14 bases remaining between them. CDR1 and CDR2 (germline): MNHEY, SVGAGI. The CDR3 reads CASSRKGSGYGYTF. CDR3 DNA sequence: TGTGCCAGCAGTCGTAAGGGTTCCGGCTATGGCTACACCTTC.

The rearrangement links TRBV18 to TRBJ1-1, with D possibly TRBD1 on 6 matching bases. The CDR3 loop spans 14 amino acids. Trimming left V 4 bases short and J 7 bases short, with 16 bases between. Germline CDR1 and CDR2: KGHSH and LQKENI. For the CDR3, the DNA is TGTGCCAGCTCACGCTCGAGGACAGCACTTGAAGCTTTCTTT. This encodes CASSRSRTALEAFF.

The chain employs TRBV28 and TRBJ1-1, with D possibly being TRBD1 (6 bases). The germline CDR1 and CDR2 sequences are MDHEN and SYDVKM. CDR3 length: 12 residues. V was cut by 11 bases and J by 11 bases, with 21 bases left in between. The DNA of the CDR3 is TGTGCCTCGGGGGCGCTCAATTCTTGGGCTTTCTTT. It yields the protein CASGALNSWAFF.

This clonotype was found once. The V call is TRBV6-2 or TRBV6-3, the J call TRBJ2-1; 9 nucleotides line up with TRBD2. The J call may be incorrect, as the DNA end agrees better with TRBJ2-7. CDR1 MNHEY and CDR2 SVGEGT come from the germline V gene. There are 17 residues in the CDR3. The CDR3 spells CASSPLASGAIYNEQYF. The CDR3 bases are TGTGCCAGCAGTCCCCTCGCTAGCGGGGCGATCTACAATGAGCAGTACTTC.